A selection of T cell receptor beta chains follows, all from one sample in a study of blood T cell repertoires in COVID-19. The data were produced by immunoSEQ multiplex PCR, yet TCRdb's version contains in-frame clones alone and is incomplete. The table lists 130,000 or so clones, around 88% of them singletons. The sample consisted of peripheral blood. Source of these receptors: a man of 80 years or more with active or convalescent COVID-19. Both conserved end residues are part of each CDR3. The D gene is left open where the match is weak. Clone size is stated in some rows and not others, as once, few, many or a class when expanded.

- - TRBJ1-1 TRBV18 TGTGCCAGCTCCTCGTGGACAGCCACTCAGAACACTGAAGCTTTCTTT CASSSWTATQNTEAFF
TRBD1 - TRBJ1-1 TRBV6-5 TGTGCCAGCAGTTACTCGACAGGGGGGGACACTGAAGCTTTCTTT CASSYSTGGDTEAFF
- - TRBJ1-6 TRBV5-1 TGCGCCAGCAGCTTGGAGGCGGAGAGTCTCAATTCACCCCTCCACTTT CASSLEAESLNSPLHF
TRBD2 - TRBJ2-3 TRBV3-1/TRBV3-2 TGTGCCAGCAGCCAAGAGACGGGACTAGCGGGGGGTCTCACAGATACGCAGTATTTT CASSQETGLAGGLTDTQYF
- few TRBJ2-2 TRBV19 TGTGCCAGTACCATGACAGGGAACACCGGGGAGCTGTTTTTT CASTMTGNTGELFF
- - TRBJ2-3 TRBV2 TGTGCCAGCAGTGACTTGGGGGAGGGCACAGATACGCAGTATTTT CASSDLGEGTDTQYF
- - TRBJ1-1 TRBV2 TGTGCCAGCAGGGGGGGGGTTGGCGGAGGGAACACTGAAGCTTTCTTT CASRGGVGGGNTEAFF
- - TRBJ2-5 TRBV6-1 TGTGCCAGCAGTGAAGTAGGGAGCCAAGAGACCCAGTACTTC CASSEVGSQETQYF
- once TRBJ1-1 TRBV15 TGTGCCACCAGCAGTGGAGTCAGTGAAGCTTTCTTT CATSSGVSEAFF
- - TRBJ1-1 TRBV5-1 TGCGCCAGCAGCTTGGAACCGGAGGCTGAAGCTTTCTTT CASSLEPEAEAFF
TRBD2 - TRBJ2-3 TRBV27 TGTGCCAGCAGTCTAATCACGGGACTAGCGGGGGATACGCAGTATTTT CASSLITGLAGDTQYF
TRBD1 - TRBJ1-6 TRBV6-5 TGTGCCAGCAGTCGACAGGGACTCTCTAATTCACCCCTCCACTTT CASSRQGLSNSPLHF
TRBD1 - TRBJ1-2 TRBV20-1 TGCAGTGCTAGTTCAGGGGGCCGCTATGGCTACACCTTC CSASSGGRYGYTF
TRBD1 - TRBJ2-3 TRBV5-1 TGCGCCAGCAGATCTCCCGGGACAGGGTCAGATACGCAGTATTTT CASRSPGTGSDTQYF
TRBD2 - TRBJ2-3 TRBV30 TGTGCCTGGAGATCTAAGCGGGGGCGGACAGATACGCAGTATTTT CAWRSKRGRTDTQYF
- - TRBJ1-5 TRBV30 TGTGCCTGGAGTGTAAGCCCCGGTCAGCCCCAGCATTTT CAWSVSPGQPQHF
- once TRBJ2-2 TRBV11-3 TGTGCCAGCTCCCAGGGACATATCGGGGAGCTGTTTTTT CASSQGHIGELFF
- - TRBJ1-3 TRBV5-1 TGCGCCAGCAGCTTGGGCTTCAGCGGTGGAAACACCATATATTTT CASSLGFSGGNTIYF
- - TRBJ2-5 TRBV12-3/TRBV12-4 TGTGCCAGCAGTTTAGGGGCCACTCCGGCCCAGTACTTC CASSLGATPAQYF
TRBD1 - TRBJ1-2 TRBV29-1 TGCAGCGTGGACGGGACAGGGGGCCACTATGGCTACACCTTC CSVDGTGGHYGYTF
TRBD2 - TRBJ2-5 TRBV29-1 TGCAGCGTTGCGGCTAGCGGGGGCCAAGAGACCCAGTACTTC CSVAASGGQETQYF
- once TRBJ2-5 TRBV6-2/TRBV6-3 TGTGCCAGCAGTTCGCCCAGCAGGGGAGAGACCCAGTACTTC CASSSPSRGETQYF
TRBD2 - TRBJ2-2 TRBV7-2 TGTGCCAGCAGCTTAGAGGGACTAGGTACCGGGGAGCTGTTTTTT CASSLEGLGTGELFF
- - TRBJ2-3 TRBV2 TGTGCCAGCACCCCCGGCCAGCTAGCCCTCAGCACAGATACGCAGTATTTT CASTPGQLALSTDTQYF
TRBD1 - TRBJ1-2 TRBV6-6 TGTGCCAGCAGTTTCATCGGGACAGGGGATGGCTACACCTTC CASSFIGTGDGYTF
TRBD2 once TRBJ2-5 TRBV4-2 TGTGCCAGCAGCCAAGGGAATAGCGGGGGGGCGGAGGAGACCCAGTACTTC CASSQGNSGGAEETQYF
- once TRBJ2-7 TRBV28 TGTGCCAGCAGTTTCCCTCCTAACAGCCTAACCTACGAGCAGTACTTC CASSFPPNSLTYEQYF
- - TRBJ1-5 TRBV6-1 TGTGCCAGCAGTGATCTGGTCAGAATTAGCAATCAGCCCCAGCATTTT CASSDLVRISNQPQHF
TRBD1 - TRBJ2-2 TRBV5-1 TGCGCCAGCAGCTTGAAGGAGACAGGGGGGGGCGGGGAGCTGTTTTTT CASSLKETGGGGELFF
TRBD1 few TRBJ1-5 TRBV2 TGTGCCAGCAGAGACAGGGGATCCCGGCCCCAGCATTTT CASRDRGSRPQHF
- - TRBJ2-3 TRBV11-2 TGTGCCAGCAGCAACCCGGGCGGGACCACAGATACGCAGTATTTT CASSNPGGTTDTQYF